Listed here is a single T cell receptor beta chain. Its antigen is unknown. The data derive from a study of cytomegalovirus exposure and HLA in healthy donors. Study-wide points: Fewer N-insertions than the 666-donor mean were reportedly shown by an Asian-associated ancestry cluster in a later analysis. A few CMV-associated chains were confirmed in vitro to be specific for CMV antigens.

Researchers ran the PCR with 60 Vbeta and 13 Jbeta primers. Clones were sequenced by immunoSEQ multiplex PCR, and TCRdb holds only the in-frame ones, with some missing. There are 150,000 to 200,000 clones in the sample, with approximately 6.4% held by the top ten. The source material was PBMCs. This receptor was identified in a young man in good health and CMV-seronegative.

CDR3 loop: CATRTSETYEQYF. The CDR3, as DNA: TGTGCCACCCGGACTAGCGAAACCTACGAGCAGTACTTC. The gene calls are TRBV2 and TRBJ2-7, with 9 bases matching TRBD2. The CDR3 is 13 amino acids. Germline V gene data show CDR1 as SNHLY and CDR2 as FYNNEI. J was trimmed by 2 bases and V by 10 bases; bases with no gene match: 6.